The rows below give T cell receptor beta chains drawn from one sample of a study of T cells in Graves' hyperthyroidism and ophthalmopathy. TCRdb redid the calling of the multiplex PCR reads with MiXCR, one entry per CDR3 protein. The sample yields hundreds of thousands of distinct CDR3 sequences, over 11% seen once. The material sequenced was blood. The receptor set was obtained from a woman in her thirties with Graves' hyperthyroidism. Both conserved end residues are part of each CDR3. Fields, in order: J gene, V gene, clone size, D gene, CDR3 DNA, CDR3 protein. The D gene is left open where the match is weak. Size values are once, few and many counts, or a class for expanded clones, and some rows have none.

>TRBJ2-1|TRBV7-2|many|NA
TGTGCCAGCAGCTTTCAGCCTAGCGTATACAATGAGCAGTTCTTC
CASSFQPSVYNEQFF
>TRBJ2-1|TRBV11-2|NA|NA
TGTGCCAGCAGCCTCCGCCAGTGGGGGGATGAGCAGTTCTTC
CASSLRQWGDEQFF
>TRBJ1-5|TRBV6-1|many|NA
TGTGCCAGCAGTTCAGTGCAGGGCTCGGGTCAGCCCCAGCATTTT
CASSSVQGSGQPQHF
>TRBJ2-5|TRBV6-1|few|TRBD1
TGTGCCAGCAGCCAATCAGGGGGCGGAGTGACCCAGTACTTC
CASSQSGGGVTQYF
>TRBJ2-3|TRBV7-3|few|NA
TGTGCCAGCAGCTTAAGGTCCGGCGGAACTAGCACAGATACGCAGTATTTT
CASSLRSGGTSTDTQYF
>TRBJ2-1|TRBV5-8|many|NA
TGTGCCAGCAGCAGGGCGCAGTTCTTC
CASSRAQFF
>TRBJ1-2|TRBV19|few|NA
TGTGCCAGTAGTATTGATGCCTCAAACTATGGCTACACCTTC
CASSIDASNYGYTF
>TRBJ1-6|TRBV15|few|NA
TGTGCCACCAGCAGAGAAGGGCCGCCGAATTCACCCCTCCACTTT
CATSREGPPNSPLHF
>TRBJ2-7|TRBV7-2|many|TRBD2
TGTGCCAGCAGCTCACTAGCGGGGACCTACGAGCAGTACTTC
CASSSLAGTYEQYF
>TRBJ2-5|TRBV2|many|TRBD2
TGTGCCAGCAGTGATCGTAGCGGGAGGAGCCAAGAGACCCAGTACTTC
CASSDRSGRSQETQYF
>TRBJ2-7|TRBV6-2/TRBV6-3|few|NA
TGTGCCACCTGGGACGCCTCCTACGAGCAGTACTTC
CATWDASYEQYF
>TRBJ1-5|TRBV27|many|NA
TGTGCCAGCAGTTTCGCAGGTTTGCAGCCCCAGCATTTT
CASSFAGLQPQHF
>TRBJ2-3|TRBV11-2|many|NA
TGTGCCAGCAGCTTATACGATCTCACAGATACGCAGTATTTT
CASSLYDLTDTQYF
>TRBJ2-6|TRBV6-2/TRBV6-3|NA|NA
TGTGCCAGCAGTTACCGACGGGACATGCCCTCTGGGGCCAACGTCCTGACTTTC
CASSYRRDMPSGANVLTF
>TRBJ2-4|TRBV12-3/TRBV12-4|NA|NA
TGTGCCAGCACCCCGGGCCCTGGGAAAAACATTCAGTACTTC
CASTPGPGKNIQYF
>TRBJ1-1|TRBV7-9|many|NA
TGTGCCAGCAGCTTATTGGTCCTCTGGGGGCGTCTGGTGAACACTGAAGCTTTCTTT
CASSLLVLWGRLVNTEAFF